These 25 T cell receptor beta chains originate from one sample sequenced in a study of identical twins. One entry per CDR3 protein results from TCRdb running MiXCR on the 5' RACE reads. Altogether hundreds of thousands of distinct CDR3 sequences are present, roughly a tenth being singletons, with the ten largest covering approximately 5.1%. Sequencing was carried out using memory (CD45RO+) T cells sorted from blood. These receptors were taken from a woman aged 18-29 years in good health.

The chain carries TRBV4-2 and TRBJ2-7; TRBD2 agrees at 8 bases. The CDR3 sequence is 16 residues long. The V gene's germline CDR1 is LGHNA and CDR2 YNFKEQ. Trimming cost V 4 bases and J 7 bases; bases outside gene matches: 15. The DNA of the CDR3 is TGTGCCAGCAGCCTCAGAGGGCGCGGGGGGCCATGGGAGCAGTACTTC. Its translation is CASSLRGRGGPWEQYF.

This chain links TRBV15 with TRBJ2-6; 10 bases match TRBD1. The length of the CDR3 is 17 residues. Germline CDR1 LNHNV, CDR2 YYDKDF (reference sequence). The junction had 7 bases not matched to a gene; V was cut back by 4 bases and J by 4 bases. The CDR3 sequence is CATSKGQGFKGANVLTF. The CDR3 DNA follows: TGTGCCACCAGCAAGGGACAGGGGTTTAAAGGGGCCAACGTCCTGACTTTC. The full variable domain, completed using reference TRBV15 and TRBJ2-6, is DAMVIQNPRYQVTQFGKPVTLSCSQTLNHNVMYWYQQKSSQAPKLLFHYYDKDFNNEADTPDNFQSRRPNTSFCFLDIRSPGLGDTAMYLCATSKGQGFKGANVLTFGAGSRLTVL.

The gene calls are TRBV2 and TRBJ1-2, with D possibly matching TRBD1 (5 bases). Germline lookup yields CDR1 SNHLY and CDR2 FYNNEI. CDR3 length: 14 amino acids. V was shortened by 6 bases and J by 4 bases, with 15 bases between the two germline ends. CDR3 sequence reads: CASSAQVLLYGYTF. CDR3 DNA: TGTGCCAGCAGCGCACAGGTACTTCTCTATGGCTACACCTTC.

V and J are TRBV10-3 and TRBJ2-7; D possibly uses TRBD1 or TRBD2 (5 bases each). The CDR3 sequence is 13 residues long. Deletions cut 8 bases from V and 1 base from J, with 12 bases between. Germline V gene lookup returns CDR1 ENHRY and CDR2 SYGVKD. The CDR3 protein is CAIGEGLSYEQYF. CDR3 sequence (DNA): TGTGCCATCGGCGAGGGGTTATCCTACGAGCAGTACTTC.

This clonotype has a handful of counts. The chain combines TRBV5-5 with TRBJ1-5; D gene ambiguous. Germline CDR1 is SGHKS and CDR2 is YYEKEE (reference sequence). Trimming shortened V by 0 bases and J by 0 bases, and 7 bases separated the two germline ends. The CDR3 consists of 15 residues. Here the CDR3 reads CASSLDVYSNQPQHF. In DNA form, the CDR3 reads TGTGCCAGCAGCTTGGACGTATATAGCAATCAGCCCCAGCATTTT. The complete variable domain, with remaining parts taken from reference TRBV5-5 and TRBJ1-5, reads DAGVTQSPTHLIKTRGQQVTLRCSPISGHKSVSWYQQVLGQGPQFIFQYYEKEERGRGNFPDRFSARQFPNYSSELNVNALLLGDSALYLCASSLDVYSNQPQHFGDGTRLSIL.

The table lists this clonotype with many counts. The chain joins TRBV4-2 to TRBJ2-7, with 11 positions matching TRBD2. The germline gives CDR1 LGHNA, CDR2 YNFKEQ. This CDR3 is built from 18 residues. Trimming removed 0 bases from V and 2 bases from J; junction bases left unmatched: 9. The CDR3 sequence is CASSQDEPLAGGPYEQYF. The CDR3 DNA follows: TGTGCCAGCAGCCAAGATGAGCCTCTAGCGGGGGGCCCCTACGAGCAGTACTTC.

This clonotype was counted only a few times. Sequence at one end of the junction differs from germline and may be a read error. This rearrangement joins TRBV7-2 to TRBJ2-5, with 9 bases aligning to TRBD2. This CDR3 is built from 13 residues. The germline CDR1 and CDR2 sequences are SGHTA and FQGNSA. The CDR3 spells CASTLAGAETQYF. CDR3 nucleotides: TGTGCCAGCACCTTAGCGGGGGCAGAGACCCAGTACTTC.

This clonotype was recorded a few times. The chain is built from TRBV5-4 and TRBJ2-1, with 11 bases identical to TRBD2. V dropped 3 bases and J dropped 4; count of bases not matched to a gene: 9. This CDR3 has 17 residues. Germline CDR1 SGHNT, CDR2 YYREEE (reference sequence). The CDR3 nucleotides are TGTGCCAGCAGCTCCCGACCGACTAGCGGGGCTTACAATGAGCAGTTCTTC. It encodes CASSSRPTSGAYNEQFF.

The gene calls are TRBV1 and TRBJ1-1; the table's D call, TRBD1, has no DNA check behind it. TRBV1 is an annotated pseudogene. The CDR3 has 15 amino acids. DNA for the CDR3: TGTACCAGCAGTGAAGACAATCCGGGAGCCACTGAAGCTTTCTTT. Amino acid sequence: CTSSEDNPGATEAFF.

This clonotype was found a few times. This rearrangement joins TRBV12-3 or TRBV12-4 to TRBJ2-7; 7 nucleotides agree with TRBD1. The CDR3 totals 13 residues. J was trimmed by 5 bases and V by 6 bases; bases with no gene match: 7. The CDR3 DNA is TGTGCCAGCAGGGAGACAGGGTTCCACGAGCAGTACTTC. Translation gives CASRETGFHEQYF.

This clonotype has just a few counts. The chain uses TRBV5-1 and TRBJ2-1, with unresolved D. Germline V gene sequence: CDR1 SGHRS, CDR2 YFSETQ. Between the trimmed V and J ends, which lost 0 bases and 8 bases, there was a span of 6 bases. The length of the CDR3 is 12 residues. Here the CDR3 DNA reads TGCGCCAGCAGCTTGGCCTGGTATGAGCAGTTCTTC. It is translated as CASSLAWYEQFF.

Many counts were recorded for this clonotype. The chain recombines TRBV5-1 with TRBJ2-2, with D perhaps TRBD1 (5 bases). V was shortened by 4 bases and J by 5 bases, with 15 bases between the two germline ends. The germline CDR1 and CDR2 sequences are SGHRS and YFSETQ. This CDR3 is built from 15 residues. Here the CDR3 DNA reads TGCGCCAGCAGCGCGACAGTCCTTGGGACCGGGGAGCTGTTTTTT. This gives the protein CASSATVLGTGELFF. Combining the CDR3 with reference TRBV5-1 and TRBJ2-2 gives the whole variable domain KAGVTQTPRYLIKTRGQQVTLSCSPISGHRSVSWYQQTPGQGLQFLFEYFSETQRNKGNFPGRFSGRQFSNSRSEMNVSTLELGDSALYLCASSATVLGTGELFFGEGSRLTVL.

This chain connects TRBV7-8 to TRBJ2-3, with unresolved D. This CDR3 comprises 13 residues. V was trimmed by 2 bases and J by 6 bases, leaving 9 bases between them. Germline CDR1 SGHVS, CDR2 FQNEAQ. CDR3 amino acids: CASSLSLMDTQYF. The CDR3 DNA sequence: TGTGCCAGCAGCTTAAGCCTCATGGATACGCAGTATTTT.

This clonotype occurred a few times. The CDR3 sequence: CASSYADRQGAEAFF. The CDR3, as DNA: TGTGCCAGCAGTTACGCCGACCGACAGGGGGCTGAAGCTTTCTTT. The V and J genes are TRBV6-2 or TRBV6-3 and TRBJ1-1; 9 bases map to TRBD1. The CDR3 is 15 residues long. V lost 2 bases and J lost 6; bases outside the gene matches: 7. Germline values: CDR1 MNHEY, CDR2 SVGEGT.

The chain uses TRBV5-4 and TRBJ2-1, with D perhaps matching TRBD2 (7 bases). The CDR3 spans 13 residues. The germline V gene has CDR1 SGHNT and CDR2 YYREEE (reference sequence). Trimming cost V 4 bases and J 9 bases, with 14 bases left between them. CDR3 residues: CASSQGGGSEQFF. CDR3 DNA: TGTGCCAGCAGCCAGGGCGGGGGCTCTGAGCAGTTCTTC. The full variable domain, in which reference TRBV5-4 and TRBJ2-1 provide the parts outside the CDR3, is ETGVTQSPTHLIKTRGQQVTLRCSSQSGHNTVSWYQQALGQGPQFIFQYYREEENGRGNFPPRFSGLQFPNYSSELNVNALELDDSALYLCASSQGGGSEQFFGPGTRLTVL.

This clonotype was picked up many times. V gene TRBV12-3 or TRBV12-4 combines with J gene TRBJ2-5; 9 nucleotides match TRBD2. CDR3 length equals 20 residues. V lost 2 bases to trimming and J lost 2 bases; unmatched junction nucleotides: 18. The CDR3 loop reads CASSLLTLAGGAGRQETQYF. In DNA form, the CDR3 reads TGTGCCAGCAGTTTACTTACCCTGGCGGGGGGGGCCGGTAGGCAAGAGACCCAGTACTTC.

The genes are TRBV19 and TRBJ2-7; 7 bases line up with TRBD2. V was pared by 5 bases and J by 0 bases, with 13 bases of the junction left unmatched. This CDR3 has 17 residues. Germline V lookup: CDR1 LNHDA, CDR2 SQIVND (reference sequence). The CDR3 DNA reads TGTGCCAGTAGTTTTGTTTATCAGCGGGACCCCTCCTACGAGCAGTACTTC. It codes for CASSFVYQRDPSYEQYF.

The CDR3 coding sequence is TGTGCCTGGCGACATGGGTACAATGAGCAGTTCTTC. Translation: CAWRHGYNEQFF. The chain employs TRBV30 and TRBJ2-1; D remains unclear. The CDR3 sequence is 12 residues long. Between the trimmed V and J ends, which lost 5 bases and 4 bases, there was a span of 9 bases. CDR1 and CDR2 from the germline V gene are GTSNPN and SVGIG (reference sequence). Combining the CDR3 with reference TRBV30 and TRBJ2-1 gives the whole variable domain SQTIHQWPATLVQPVGSPLSLECTVEGTSNPNLYWYRQAAGRGLQLLFYSVGIGQISSEVPQNLSASRPQDRQFILSSKKLLLSDSGFYLCAWRHGYNEQFFGPGTRLTVL.

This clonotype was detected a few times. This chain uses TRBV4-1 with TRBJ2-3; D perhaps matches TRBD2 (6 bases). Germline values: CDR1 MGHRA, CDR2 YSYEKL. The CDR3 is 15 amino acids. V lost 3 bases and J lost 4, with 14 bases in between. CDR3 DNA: TGCGCCAGCAGCCAGTCTAGCGCCCCCCCAGATACGCAGTATTTT. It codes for CASSQSSAPPDTQYF.

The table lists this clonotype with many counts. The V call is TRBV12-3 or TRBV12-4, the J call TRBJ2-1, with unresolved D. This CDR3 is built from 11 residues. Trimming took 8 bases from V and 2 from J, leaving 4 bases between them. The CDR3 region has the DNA TGTGCCAGCGGGCCCTACAATGAGCAGTTCTTC. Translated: CASGPYNEQFF.

CDR3 region: CSARRGDLVRGDTQYF. CDR3 in DNA: TGCAGTGCTAGAAGGGGGGATCTCGTCCGAGGAGATACGCAGTATTTT. This rearrangement joins TRBV20-1 to TRBJ2-3; D may match TRBD1 or TRBD2 (6 bases each). This CDR3 contains 16 residues. Deletions cut 2 bases from V and 5 bases from J, with 20 bases between. The germline gives CDR1 DFQATT, CDR2 SNEGSKA (reference sequence).

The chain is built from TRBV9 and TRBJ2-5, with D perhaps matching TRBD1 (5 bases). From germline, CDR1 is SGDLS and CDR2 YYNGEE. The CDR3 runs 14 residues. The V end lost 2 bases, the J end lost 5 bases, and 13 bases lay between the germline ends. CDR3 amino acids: CASSVQGGFETQYF. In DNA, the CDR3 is TGTGCCAGCAGCGTGCAGGGTGGCTTTGAGACCCAGTACTTC.

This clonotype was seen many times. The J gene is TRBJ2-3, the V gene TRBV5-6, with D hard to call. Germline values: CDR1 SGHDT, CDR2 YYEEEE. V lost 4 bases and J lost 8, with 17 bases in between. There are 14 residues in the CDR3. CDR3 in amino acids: CASSADTYAVTQYF. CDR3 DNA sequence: TGTGCCAGCAGCGCCGACACGTATGCGGTTACGCAGTATTTT.

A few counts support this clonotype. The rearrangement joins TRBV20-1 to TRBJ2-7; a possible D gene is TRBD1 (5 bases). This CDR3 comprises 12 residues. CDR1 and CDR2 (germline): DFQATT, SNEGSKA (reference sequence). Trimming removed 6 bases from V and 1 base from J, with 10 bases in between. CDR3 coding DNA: TGCAGTGCAAACGACAGATCCTACGAGCAGTACTTC. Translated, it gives CSANDRSYEQYF.

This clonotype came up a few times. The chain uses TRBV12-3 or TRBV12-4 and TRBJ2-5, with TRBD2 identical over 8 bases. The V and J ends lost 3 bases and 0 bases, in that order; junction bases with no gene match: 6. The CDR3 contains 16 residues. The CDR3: CASSLINSGDQETQYF. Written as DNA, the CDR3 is TGTGCCAGCAGTTTGATAAATAGCGGGGACCAAGAGACCCAGTACTTC.